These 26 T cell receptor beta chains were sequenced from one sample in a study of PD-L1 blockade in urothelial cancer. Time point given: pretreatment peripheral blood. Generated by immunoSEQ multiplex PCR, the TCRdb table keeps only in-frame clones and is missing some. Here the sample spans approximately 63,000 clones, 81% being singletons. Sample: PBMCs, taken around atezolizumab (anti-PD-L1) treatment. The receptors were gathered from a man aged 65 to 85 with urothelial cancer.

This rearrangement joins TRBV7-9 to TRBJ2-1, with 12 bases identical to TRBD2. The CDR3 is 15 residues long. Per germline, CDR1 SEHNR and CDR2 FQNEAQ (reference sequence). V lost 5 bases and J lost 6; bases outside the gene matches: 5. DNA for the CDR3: TGTGCCAGCAGCCGGACTAGCGGGATCCCCAATGAGCAGTTCTTC. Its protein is CASSRTSGIPNEQFF.

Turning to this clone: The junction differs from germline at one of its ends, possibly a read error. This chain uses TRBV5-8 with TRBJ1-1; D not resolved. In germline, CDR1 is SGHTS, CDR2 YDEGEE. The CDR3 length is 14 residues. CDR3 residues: CTSSLEGGNTEAFF. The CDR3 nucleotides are TGTACCAGCAGCCTTGAGGGAGGGAACACTGAAGCTTTCTTT.

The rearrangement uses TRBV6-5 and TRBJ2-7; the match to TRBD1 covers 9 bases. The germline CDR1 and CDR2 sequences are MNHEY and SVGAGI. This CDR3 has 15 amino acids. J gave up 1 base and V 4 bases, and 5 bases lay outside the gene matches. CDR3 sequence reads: CASSSRGQGSYEQYF. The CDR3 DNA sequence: TGTGCCAGCAGTTCCAGGGGACAGGGATCCTACGAGCAGTACTTC.

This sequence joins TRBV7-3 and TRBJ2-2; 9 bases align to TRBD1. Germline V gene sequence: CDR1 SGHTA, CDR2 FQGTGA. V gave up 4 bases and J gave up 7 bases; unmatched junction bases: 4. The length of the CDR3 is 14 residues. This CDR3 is CASSSGTGIGELFF. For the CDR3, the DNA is TGTGCCAGCAGCTCCGGGACAGGGATCGGGGAGCTGTTTTTT.

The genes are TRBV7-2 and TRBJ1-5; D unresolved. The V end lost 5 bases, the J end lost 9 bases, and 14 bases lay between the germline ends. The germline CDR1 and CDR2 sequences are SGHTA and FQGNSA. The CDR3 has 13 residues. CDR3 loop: CASSPSRGRPQHF. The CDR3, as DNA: TGTGCCAGCAGCCCCTCCCGCGGTCGGCCCCAGCATTTT. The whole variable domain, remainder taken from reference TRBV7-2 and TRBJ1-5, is GAGVSQSPSNKVTEKGKDVELRCDPISGHTALYWYRQSLGQGLEFLIYFQGNSAPDKSGLPSDRFSAERTGGSVSTLTIQRTQQEDSAVYLCASSPSRGRPQHFGDGTRLSIL.

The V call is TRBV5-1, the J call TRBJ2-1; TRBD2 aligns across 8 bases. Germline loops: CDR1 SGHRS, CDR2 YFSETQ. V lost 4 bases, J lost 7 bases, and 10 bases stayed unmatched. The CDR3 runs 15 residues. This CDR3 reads CASSARGGTRNEQFF. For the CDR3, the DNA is TGCGCCAGCAGCGCTCGTGGCGGGACTAGGAATGAGCAGTTCTTC.

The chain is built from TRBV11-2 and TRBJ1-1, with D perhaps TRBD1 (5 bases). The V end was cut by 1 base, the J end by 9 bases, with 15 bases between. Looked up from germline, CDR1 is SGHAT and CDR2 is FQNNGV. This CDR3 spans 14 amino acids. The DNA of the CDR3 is TGTGCCAGCAGCTTAGGTTTTAGGGGAAGCCAAGCTTTCTTT. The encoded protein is CASSLGFRGSQAFF.

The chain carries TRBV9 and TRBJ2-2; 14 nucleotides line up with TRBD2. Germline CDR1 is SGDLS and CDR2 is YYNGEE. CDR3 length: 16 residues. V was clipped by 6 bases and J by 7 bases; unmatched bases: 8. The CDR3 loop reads CASTQGLAGAGGELFF. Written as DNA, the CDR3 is TGTGCCAGCACCCAGGGACTAGCGGGAGCGGGCGGGGAGCTGTTTTTT.

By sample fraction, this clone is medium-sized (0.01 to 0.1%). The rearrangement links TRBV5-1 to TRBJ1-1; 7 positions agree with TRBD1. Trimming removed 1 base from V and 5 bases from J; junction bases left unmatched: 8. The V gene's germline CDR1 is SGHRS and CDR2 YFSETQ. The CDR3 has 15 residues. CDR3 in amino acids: CASSLTTGVGTEAFF. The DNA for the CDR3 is TGCGCCAGCAGCTTGACTACAGGGGTAGGGACTGAAGCTTTCTTT.

The CDR3 region is CASSLGVNSFSYEQYF. CDR3 sequence (DNA): TGTGCCAGCAGCCTCGGCGTCAACAGCTTCTCCTACGAGCAGTACTTC. V usage is TRBV7-9 and J usage is TRBJ2-7, with D unresolved. Germline values: CDR1 SEHNR, CDR2 FQNEAQ (reference sequence). Trimming took off 5 bases at V and 0 bases at J, with 17 bases between the two ends. The CDR3 consists of 16 residues.

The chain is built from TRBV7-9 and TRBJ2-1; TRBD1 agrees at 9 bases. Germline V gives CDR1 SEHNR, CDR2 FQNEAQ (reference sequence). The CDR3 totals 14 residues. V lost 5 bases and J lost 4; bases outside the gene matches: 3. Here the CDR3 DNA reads TGTGCCAGCAGCCTCGGACAGGGGTACAATGAGCAGTTCTTC. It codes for CASSLGQGYNEQFF.

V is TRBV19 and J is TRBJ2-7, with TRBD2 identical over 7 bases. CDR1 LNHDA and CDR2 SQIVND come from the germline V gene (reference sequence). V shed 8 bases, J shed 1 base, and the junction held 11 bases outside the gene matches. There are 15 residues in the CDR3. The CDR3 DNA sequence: TGTGCCAGTTCAGGGCGGGGGTCGTTATCCTACGAGCAGTACTTC. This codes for CASSGRGSLSYEQYF.

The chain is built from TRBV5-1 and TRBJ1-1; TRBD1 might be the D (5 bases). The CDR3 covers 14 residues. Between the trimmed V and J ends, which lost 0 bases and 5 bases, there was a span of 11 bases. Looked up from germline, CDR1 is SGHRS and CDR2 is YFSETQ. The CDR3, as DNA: TGCGCCAGCAGCTTGGGACAGAGGAGAACTGAAGCTTTCTTT. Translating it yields CASSLGQRRTEAFF.

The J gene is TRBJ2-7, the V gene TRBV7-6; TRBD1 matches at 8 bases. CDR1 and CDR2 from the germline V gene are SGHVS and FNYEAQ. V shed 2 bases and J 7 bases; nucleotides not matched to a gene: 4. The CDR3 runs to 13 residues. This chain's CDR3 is CASSLNGQGEQYF. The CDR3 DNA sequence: TGTGCCAGCAGCTTAAACGGACAGGGAGAGCAGTACTTC.

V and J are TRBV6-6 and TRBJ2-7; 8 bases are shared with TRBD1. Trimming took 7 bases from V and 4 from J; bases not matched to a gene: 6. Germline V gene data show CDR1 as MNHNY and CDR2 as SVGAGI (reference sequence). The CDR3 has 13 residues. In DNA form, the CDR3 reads TGTGCCAGCAAAAGGACAGGGTGGTACGAGCAGTACTTC. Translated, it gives CASKRTGWYEQYF.

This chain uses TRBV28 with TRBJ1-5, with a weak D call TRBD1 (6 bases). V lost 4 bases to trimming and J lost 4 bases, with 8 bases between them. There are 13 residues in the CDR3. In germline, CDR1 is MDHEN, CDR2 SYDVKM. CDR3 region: CASSWTVNQPQHF. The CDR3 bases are TGTGCCAGCAGTTGGACAGTGAATCAGCCCCAGCATTTT.

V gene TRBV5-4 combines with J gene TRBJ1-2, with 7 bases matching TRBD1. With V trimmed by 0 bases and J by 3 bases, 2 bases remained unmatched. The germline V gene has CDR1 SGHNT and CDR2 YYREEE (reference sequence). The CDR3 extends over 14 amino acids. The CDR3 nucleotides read TGTGCCAGCAGCTTGGAGGGGGCGGACTATGGCTACACCTTC. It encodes CASSLEGADYGYTF. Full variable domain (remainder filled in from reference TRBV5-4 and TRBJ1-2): ETGVTQSPTHLIKTRGQQVTLRCSSQSGHNTVSWYQQALGQGPQFIFQYYREEENGRGNFPPRFSGLQFPNYSSELNVNALELDDSALYLCASSLEGADYGYTFGSGTRLTVV.

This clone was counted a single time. The DNA of the CDR3 is TGTGCCAGCAGCTTATTCGGACAGGGCTCTGGGGCCAACGTCCTGACTTTC. Protein sequence: CASSLFGQGSGANVLTF. V and J are TRBV7-8 and TRBJ2-6; 8 nucleotides match TRBD1. The germline V gene has CDR1 SGHVS and CDR2 FQNEAQ. Trimming at V came to 2 bases and at J to 0 bases, leaving 3 bases not matched to a gene. CDR3 length: 17 residues.

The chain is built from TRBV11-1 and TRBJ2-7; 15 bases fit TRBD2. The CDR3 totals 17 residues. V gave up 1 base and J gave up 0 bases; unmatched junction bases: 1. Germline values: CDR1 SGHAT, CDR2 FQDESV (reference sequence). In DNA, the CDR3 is TGTGCCAGCAGCTTAGGGACTAGCGGGAGGGCCTCCTACGAGCAGTACTTC. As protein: CASSLGTSGRASYEQYF.

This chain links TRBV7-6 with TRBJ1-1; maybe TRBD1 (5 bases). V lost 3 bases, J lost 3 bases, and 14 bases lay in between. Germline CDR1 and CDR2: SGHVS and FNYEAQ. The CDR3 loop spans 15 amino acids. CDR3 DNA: TGTGCCAGCAGCTTTGCCGGGAGCAGGGACACTGAAGCTTTCTTT. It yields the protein CASSFAGSRDTEAFF.

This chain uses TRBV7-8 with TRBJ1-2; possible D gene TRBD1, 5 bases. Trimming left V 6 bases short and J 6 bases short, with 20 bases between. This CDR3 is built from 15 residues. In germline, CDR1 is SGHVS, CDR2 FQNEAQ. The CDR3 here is CASSFRDSLVDGYTF. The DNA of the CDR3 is TGTGCCAGCAGTTTTCGGGACTCACTTGTGGATGGCTACACCTTC.

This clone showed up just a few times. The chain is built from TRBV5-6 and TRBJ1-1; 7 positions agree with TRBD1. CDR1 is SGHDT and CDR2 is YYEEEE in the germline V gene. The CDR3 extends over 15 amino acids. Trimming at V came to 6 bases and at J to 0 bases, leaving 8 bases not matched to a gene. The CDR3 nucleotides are TGTGCCAGCACCCGACAGGGAAACATGAACACTGAAGCTTTCTTT. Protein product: CASTRQGNMNTEAFF.

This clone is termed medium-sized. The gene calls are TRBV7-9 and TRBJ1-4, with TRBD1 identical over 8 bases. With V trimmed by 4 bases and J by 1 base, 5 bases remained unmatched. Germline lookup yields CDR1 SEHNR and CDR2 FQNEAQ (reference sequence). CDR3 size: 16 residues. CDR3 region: CASSYPRGRTNEKLFF. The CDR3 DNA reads TGTGCCAGCAGCTACCCCAGGGGGCGAACTAATGAAAAACTGTTTTTT.

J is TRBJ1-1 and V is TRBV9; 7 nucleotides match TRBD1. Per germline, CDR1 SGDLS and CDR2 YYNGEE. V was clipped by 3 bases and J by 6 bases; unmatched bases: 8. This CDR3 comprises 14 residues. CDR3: CASSAEQGIAEAFF. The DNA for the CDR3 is TGTGCCAGCAGCGCGGAACAGGGGATCGCTGAAGCTTTCTTT.

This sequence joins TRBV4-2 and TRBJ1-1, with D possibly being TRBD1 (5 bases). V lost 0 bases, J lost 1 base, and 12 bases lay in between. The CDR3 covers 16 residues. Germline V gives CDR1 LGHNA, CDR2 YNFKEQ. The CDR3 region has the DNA TGTGCCAGCAGCCAAGATAGGGGCAGTGCGAACACTGAAGCTTTCTTT. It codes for CASSQDRGSANTEAFF.

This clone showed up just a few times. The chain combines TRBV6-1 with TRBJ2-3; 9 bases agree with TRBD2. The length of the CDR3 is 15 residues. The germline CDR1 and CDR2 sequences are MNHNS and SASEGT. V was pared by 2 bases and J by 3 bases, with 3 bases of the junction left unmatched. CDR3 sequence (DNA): TGTGCCAGCAGTGAATTTAGCGGGAGAACAGATACGCAGTATTTT. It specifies CASSEFSGRTDTQYF.